Below, 20 T cell receptor beta chains from the same sample are listed, as sequenced in a study of PD-1 blockade in mismatch repair-deficient tumors. Measured with immunoSEQ multiplex PCR; TCRdb has only the in-frame clones, and not every one. This table has 15,000 to 25,000 clones, around 79% appearing once. The sequencing here drew on PBMCs, taken 52 weeks after starting pembrolizumab. These receptors originate from an adult with mismatch repair-deficient cancer.

Here the CDR3 reads CASSMPAARLSEQYF. CDR3 nucleotides: TGTGCCAGTAGTATGCCAGCGGCTAGGCTGAGCGAGCAGTACTTC. The chain carries TRBV19 and TRBJ2-7, with D possibly TRBD2 on 5 matching bases. Germline loops: CDR1 LNHDA, CDR2 SQIVND (reference sequence). The CDR3 sequence is 15 residues long. V lost 3 bases to trimming and J lost 6 bases, with 18 bases between them.

The V call is TRBV29-1, the J call TRBJ1-2; 7 bases match TRBD1. CDR1 and CDR2 from the germline V gene are SQVTM and ANQGSEA. This CDR3 contains 14 residues. J gave up 4 bases and V 0 bases, and 5 bases lay outside the gene matches. The CDR3 reads CSVEDKGGAYGYTF. CDR3 nucleotides: TGCAGCGTTGAAGATAAAGGGGGCGCCTATGGCTACACCTTC. Full variable domain (missing parts from reference TRBV29-1 and TRBJ1-2): SAVISQKPSRDICQRGTSLTIQCQVDSQVTMMFWYRQQPGQSLTLIATANQGSEATYESGFVIDKFPISRPNLTFSTLTVSNMSPEDSSIYLCSVEDKGGAYGYTFGSGTRLTVV.

This clone has only one observation. The J gene is TRBJ2-3, the V gene TRBV14, with 7 bases matching TRBD2. The CDR3 totals 17 residues. V gave up 0 bases and J gave up 5 bases; unmatched junction bases: 11. Germline loops: CDR1 SGHDN, CDR2 FVKESK. CDR3 sequence reads: CASSQDWWRESQDTQYF. CDR3 in DNA: TGTGCCAGCAGCCAAGATTGGTGGCGGGAGAGTCAAGATACGCAGTATTTT.

This chain uses TRBV10-2 with TRBJ2-5, with 12 bases that match TRBD2. Germline assignment: CDR1 WSHSY and CDR2 SAAADI. The CDR3 loop spans 15 amino acids. J lost 5 bases, V lost 7 bases, and 8 bases had no gene match. The CDR3 reads CASKLAGGPGETQYF. In DNA form, the CDR3 reads TGCGCCAGCAAGCTAGCGGGAGGGCCAGGGGAGACCCAGTACTTC.

The genes are TRBV11-3 and TRBJ1-1; maybe TRBD1 (5 bases). V was trimmed by 1 base and J by 1 base, leaving 10 bases between them. The CDR3 length is 15 residues. Germline CDR1 SGHNT, CDR2 YENEEA. CDR3 DNA sequence: TGTGCCAGCAGCTTAGGCGGGGCGGAGAACACTGAAGCTTTCTTT. It specifies CASSLGGAENTEAFF.

This chain links TRBV4-2 with TRBJ2-5, with 8 bases matching TRBD1. The CDR3 contains 16 residues. CDR1 and CDR2 from the germline V gene are LGHNA and YNFKEQ. J lost 4 bases, V lost 0 bases, and 7 bases had no gene match. CDR3 protein: CASSQDGQGAGETQYF. Written as DNA, the CDR3 is TGTGCCAGCAGCCAAGATGGTCAGGGGGCGGGAGAGACCCAGTACTTC.

This sequence joins TRBV29-1 and TRBJ1-1, with unresolved D. The V gene lost 6 bases and the J gene lost 1 base, with 12 bases spanning the gap. CDR3 length: 13 residues. Germline lookup yields CDR1 SQVTM and CDR2 ANQGSEA. The CDR3 nucleotides are TGCAGCGTCGCTCCACACAGGAACACTGAAGCTTTCTTT. Its protein product is CSVAPHRNTEAFF.

The chain uses TRBV28 and TRBJ2-7; D gene unclear. V was cut by 6 bases and J by 0 bases, with 15 bases left in between. The germline gives CDR1 MDHEN, CDR2 SYDVKM. The CDR3 runs to 15 residues. The CDR3 is CASSRPRVSSYEQYF. CDR3 DNA: TGTGCCAGCAGCCGCCCCCGGGTCAGCTCCTACGAGCAGTACTTC.

This chain's CDR3 is CASRGLAGEPRRDTQYF. CDR3 coding DNA: TGTGCCAGCAGGGGACTAGCGGGAGAGCCCAGAAGGGATACGCAGTATTTT. V is TRBV6-8 and J is TRBJ2-3; 14 nucleotides line up with TRBD2. Germline CDR1 MNHGY, CDR2 SAAAGT. This CDR3 has 17 amino acids. V dropped 6 bases and J dropped 6; count of bases not matched to a gene: 11.

The chain carries TRBV2 and TRBJ2-2; D unresolved. Germline CDR1 is SNHLY and CDR2 is FYNNEI. The CDR3 contains 13 residues. Between the trimmed V and J ends, which lost 3 bases and 3 bases, there was a span of 5 bases. The CDR3 bases are TGTGCCAGCAGTGAGAGTTACACCGGGGAGCTGTTTTTT. Residues: CASSESYTGELFF.

The rearrangement uses TRBV7-6 and TRBJ2-7; possible D gene TRBD2, 5 bases. CDR3 length: 13 residues. Germline V gene data show CDR1 as SGHVS and CDR2 as FNYEAQ. V was clipped by 1 base and J by 5 bases, with 9 bases between them. In DNA, the CDR3 is TGTGCCAGCAGCTTAGTCGGGATCAACGAGCAGTACTTC. Its translation is CASSLVGINEQYF.

The rearrangement uses TRBV4-1 and TRBJ2-2, with 10 bases that match TRBD2. CDR3 length: 15 residues. CDR1 and CDR2 from the germline V gene are MGHRA and YSYEKL. The junction had 5 bases not matched to a gene; V was cut back by 4 bases and J by 6 bases. The CDR3 DNA reads TGCGCCAGCAGCCGCAATCTAGCGGGGGCCGGGGAGCTGTTTTTT. Its translation: CASSRNLAGAGELFF.

V is TRBV5-1 and J is TRBJ2-1; 10 nucleotides match TRBD2. Losses at the gene ends were 1 base for V and 8 bases for J; bases not matched to a gene: 12. CDR1 is SGHRS and CDR2 is YFSETQ in the germline V gene. The CDR3 length is 17 residues. CDR3 loop: CASSLTRGLAPFHEQFF. CDR3 nucleotides: TGCGCCAGCAGCTTGACCCGGGGACTAGCGCCTTTCCATGAGCAGTTCTTC.

V and J are TRBV28 and TRBJ2-2; 7 nucleotides agree with TRBD2. With V trimmed by 10 bases and J by 2 bases, 7 bases remained unmatched. The CDR3 runs to 14 residues. CDR1 is MDHEN and CDR2 is SYDVKM in the germline V gene. This CDR3 reads CATPSGGNTGELFF. The DNA for the CDR3 is TGTGCCACCCCGTCGGGGGGAAACACCGGGGAGCTGTTTTTT.

The rearrangement joins TRBV5-4 to TRBJ2-1, with a tentative D call TRBD1 (6 bases). Deletions cut 4 bases from V and 6 bases from J, with 20 bases between. Germline CDR1 and CDR2: SGHNT and YYREEE (reference sequence). The CDR3 covers 16 residues. CDR3 residues: CASSHKVTGYGNEQFF. Here the CDR3 DNA reads TGTGCCAGCAGCCATAAAGTTACAGGGTACGGCAATGAGCAGTTCTTC.

This chain joins TRBV5-4 and TRBJ2-2, with D perhaps TRBD2 (6 bases). CDR1 SGHNT and CDR2 YYREEE come from the germline V gene (reference sequence). V was pared by 6 bases and J by 3 bases, with 15 bases between. The length of the CDR3 is 15 residues. The CDR3 loop is CASTPLRGHTGELFF. The CDR3 DNA reads TGTGCCAGCACCCCCCTGCGGGGCCACACCGGGGAGCTGTTTTTT. The whole variable domain, filled in from reference TRBV5-4 and TRBJ2-2, reads ETGVTQSPTHLIKTRGQQVTLRCSSQSGHNTVSWYQQALGQGPQFIFQYYREEENGRGNFPPRFSGLQFPNYSSELNVNALELDDSALYLCASTPLRGHTGELFFGEGSRLTVL.

A single count supports this clone. The rearrangement links TRBV7-9 to TRBJ1-1; TRBD1 aligns across 9 bases. Germline V lookup: CDR1 SEHNR, CDR2 FQNEAQ (reference sequence). This CDR3 spans 12 amino acids. V lost 5 bases, J lost 10 bases, and 5 bases stayed unmatched. The CDR3 spells CASSQGDRAAFF. CDR3 DNA sequence: TGTGCCAGCAGCCAGGGGGACAGGGCAGCTTTCTTT.

This clone has only one observation. The chain is built from TRBV19 and TRBJ2-3; 9 bases agree with TRBD1. Germline CDR1 reads LNHDA; CDR2 reads SQIVND (reference sequence). With V trimmed by 4 bases and J by 7 bases, 9 bases remained unmatched. This CDR3 contains 15 residues. CDR3 bases: TGTGCCAGTAGTAATCCGGGACAGGGTATGCATACGCAGTATTTT. Its protein product is CASSNPGQGMHTQYF. Using reference TRBV19 and TRBJ2-3 for the parts outside the CDR3, the full variable domain is DGGITQSPKYLFRKEGQNVTLSCEQNLNHDAMYWYRQDPGQGLRLIYYSQIVNDFQKGDIAEGYSVSREKKESFPLTVTSAQKNPTAFYLCASSNPGQGMHTQYFGPGTRLTVL.

In regard to this clone: Other DNA sequences of this sample code for an identical CDR3. The V call is TRBV29-1, the J call TRBJ2-2; D possibly corresponds to TRBD2 (5 bases). Trimming pared 5 bases from V and 6 bases from J, leaving 7 bases between. Germline V gene sequence: CDR1 SQVTM, CDR2 ANQGSEA. The CDR3 length is 11 residues. CDR3 protein: CSVPGSGELFF. The CDR3 nucleotides are TGCAGCGTTCCGGGGTCCGGGGAGCTGTTTTTT.

The chain is built from TRBV5-8 and TRBJ1-5, with 11 bases identical to TRBD1. V gave up 4 bases and J gave up 3 bases; unmatched junction bases: 6. CDR3 length equals 16 residues. Germline lookup yields CDR1 SGHTS and CDR2 YDEGEE. CDR3 DNA sequence: TGTGCCAGCAGCAGGGGACAGGGGGGAGCCAATCAGCCCCAGCATTTT. Amino acid sequence: CASSRGQGGANQPQHF.